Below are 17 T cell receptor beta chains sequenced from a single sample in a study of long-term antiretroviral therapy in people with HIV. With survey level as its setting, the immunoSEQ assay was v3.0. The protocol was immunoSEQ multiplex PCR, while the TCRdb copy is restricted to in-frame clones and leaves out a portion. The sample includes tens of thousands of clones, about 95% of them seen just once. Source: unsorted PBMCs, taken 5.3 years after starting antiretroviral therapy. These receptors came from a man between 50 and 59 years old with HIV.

CDR3: CASSLGQSSYNEQFF. The CDR3 DNA follows: TGTGCCAGCAGCTTAGGGCAGAGCTCCTACAATGAGCAGTTCTTC. V is TRBV11-2 and J is TRBJ2-1; D unresolved. In germline, CDR1 is SGHAT, CDR2 FQNNGV. The CDR3 covers 15 residues. Trimming removed 1 base from V and 0 bases from J, with 7 bases in between.

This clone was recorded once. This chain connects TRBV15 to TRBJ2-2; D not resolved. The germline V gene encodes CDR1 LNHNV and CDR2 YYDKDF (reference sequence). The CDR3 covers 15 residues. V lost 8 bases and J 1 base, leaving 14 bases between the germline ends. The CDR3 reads CATGRWGLNTGELFF. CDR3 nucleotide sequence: TGTGCCACCGGTCGATGGGGTCTGAACACCGGGGAGCTGTTTTTT. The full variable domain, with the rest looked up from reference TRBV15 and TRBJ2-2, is DAMVIQNPRYQVTQFGKPVTLSCSQTLNHNVMYWYQQKSSQAPKLLFHYYDKDFNNEADTPDNFQSRRPNTSFCFLDIRSPGLGDTAMYLCATGRWGLNTGELFFGEGSRLTVL.

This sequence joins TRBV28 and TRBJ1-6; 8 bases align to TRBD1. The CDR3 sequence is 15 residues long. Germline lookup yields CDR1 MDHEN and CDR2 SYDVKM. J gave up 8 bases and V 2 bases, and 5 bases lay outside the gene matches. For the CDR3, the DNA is TGTGCCAGCAGTTTAACCGGACAGGGTTATTCACCCCTCCACTTT. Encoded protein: CASSLTGQGYSPLHF.

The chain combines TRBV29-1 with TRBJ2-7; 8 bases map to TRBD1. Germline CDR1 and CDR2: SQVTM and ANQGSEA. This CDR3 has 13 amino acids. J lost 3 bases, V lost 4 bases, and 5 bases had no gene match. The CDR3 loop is CSVGADRGYEQYF. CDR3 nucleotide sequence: TGCAGCGTTGGAGCTGACAGGGGCTACGAGCAGTACTTC.

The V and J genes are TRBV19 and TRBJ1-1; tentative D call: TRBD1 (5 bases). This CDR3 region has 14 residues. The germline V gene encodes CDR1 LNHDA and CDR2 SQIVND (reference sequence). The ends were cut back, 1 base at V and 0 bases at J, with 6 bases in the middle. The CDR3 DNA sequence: TGTGCCAGTAGTATAGGGGGCGTGAACACTGAAGCTTTCTTT. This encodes CASSIGGVNTEAFF.

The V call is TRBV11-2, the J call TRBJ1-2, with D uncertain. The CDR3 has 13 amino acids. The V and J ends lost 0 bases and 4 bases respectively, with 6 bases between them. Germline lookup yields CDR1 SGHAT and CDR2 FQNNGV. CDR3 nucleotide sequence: TGTGCCAGCAGCTTAGAGGGAGCCTATGGCTACACCTTC. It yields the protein CASSLEGAYGYTF.

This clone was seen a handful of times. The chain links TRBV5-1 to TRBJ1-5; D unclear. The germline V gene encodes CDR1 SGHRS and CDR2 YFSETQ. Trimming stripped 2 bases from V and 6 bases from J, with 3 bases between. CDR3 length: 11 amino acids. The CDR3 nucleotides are TGCGCCAGCAGCTTATTTCAGCCCCAGCATTTT. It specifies CASSLFQPQHF.

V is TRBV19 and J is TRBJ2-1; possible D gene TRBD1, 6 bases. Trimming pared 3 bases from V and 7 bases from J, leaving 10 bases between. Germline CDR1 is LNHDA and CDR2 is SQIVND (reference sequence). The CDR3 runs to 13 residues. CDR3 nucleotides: TGTGCCAGTAGTATGGATCAGGGGAATGAGCAGTTCTTC. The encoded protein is CASSMDQGNEQFF.

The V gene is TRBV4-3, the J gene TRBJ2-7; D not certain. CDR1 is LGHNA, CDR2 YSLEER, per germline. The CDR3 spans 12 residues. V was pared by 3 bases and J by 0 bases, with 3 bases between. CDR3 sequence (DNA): TGCGCCAGCAGCCAGGGCTCCTACGAGCAGTACTTC. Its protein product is CASSQGSYEQYF.

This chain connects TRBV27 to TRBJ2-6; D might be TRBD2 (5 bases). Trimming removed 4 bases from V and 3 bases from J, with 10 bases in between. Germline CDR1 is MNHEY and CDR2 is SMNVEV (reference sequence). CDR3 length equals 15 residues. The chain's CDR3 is CASSSRGSGANVLTF. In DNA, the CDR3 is TGTGCCAGCAGTTCACGGGGAAGTGGGGCCAACGTCCTGACTTTC.

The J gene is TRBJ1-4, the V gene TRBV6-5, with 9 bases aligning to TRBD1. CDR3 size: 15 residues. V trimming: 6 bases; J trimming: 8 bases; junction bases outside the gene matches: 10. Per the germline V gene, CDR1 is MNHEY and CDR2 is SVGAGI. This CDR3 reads CASSQTGTGSEKLFF. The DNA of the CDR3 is TGTGCCAGCAGCCAAACCGGGACAGGGAGCGAAAAACTGTTTTTT.

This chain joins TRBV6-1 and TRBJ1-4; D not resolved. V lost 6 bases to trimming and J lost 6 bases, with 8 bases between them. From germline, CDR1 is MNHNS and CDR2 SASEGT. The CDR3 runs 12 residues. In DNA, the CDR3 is TGTGCCAGCAGGAGTCTGCATGAAAAACTGTTTTTT. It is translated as CASRSLHEKLFF.

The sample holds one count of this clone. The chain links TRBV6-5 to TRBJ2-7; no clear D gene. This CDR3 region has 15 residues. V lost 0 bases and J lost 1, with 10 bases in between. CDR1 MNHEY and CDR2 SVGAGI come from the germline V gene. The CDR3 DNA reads TGTGCCAGCAGTTACTCGGTGGAAGGGTCCTACGAGCAGTACTTC. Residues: CASSYSVEGSYEQYF.

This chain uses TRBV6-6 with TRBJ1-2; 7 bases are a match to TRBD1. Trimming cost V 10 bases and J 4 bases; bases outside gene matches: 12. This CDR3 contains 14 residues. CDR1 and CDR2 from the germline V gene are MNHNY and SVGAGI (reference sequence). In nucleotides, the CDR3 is TGTGCCACCACATCCCCGGGACAGACCTATGGCTACACCTTC. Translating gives CATTSPGQTYGYTF.

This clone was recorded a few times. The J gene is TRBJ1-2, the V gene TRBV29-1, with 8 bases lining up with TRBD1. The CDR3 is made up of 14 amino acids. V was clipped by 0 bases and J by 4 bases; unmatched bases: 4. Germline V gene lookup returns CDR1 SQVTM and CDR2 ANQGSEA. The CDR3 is CSVEDPDRGYGYTF. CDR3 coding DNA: TGCAGCGTTGAAGATCCAGACAGGGGCTATGGCTACACCTTC.

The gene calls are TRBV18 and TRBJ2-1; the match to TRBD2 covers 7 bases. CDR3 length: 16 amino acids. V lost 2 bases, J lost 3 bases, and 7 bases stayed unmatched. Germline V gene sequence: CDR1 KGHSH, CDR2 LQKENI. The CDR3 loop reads CASSPTGGGGYNEQFF. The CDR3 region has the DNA TGTGCCAGCTCACCAACGGGCGGGGGTGGCTACAATGAGCAGTTCTTC.

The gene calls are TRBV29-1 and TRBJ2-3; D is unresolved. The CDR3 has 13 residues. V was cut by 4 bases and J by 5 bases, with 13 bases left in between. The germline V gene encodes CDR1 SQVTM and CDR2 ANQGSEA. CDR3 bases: TGCAGCGTTGGGGAAGGGTTGGGAGATACGCAGTATTTT. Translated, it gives CSVGEGLGDTQYF.